The clone carrying this T cell receptor (beta chain) was seen more than once but under ten times. TCRdb processed the 5' RACE reads anew with MiXCR; each CDR3 protein has one entry. Of some 100,000 distinct CDR3 sequences listed, over 8.5% are singletons. The CDR3 loop spans 14 amino acids. Unmatched junction bases numbered 6, after V lost 4 bases and J lost 4 bases. The data are from a study of T-cell memory formation after mild COVID-19. V usage is TRBV12-3 or TRBV12-4 and J usage is TRBJ1-1; 7 bases are a match to TRBD1. The sample was PBMCs or a T cell subset sorted from them (not recorded which). This sequence was found in a man between 18 and 29 years old who had mild COVID-19 (a few samples of this study predate the infection). Cell type and time point are not known. The CDR3 region is CASSSSGQLTEAFF. CDR3 coding DNA: TGTGCCAGCAGTTCATCGGGACAGCTCACTGAAGCTTTCTTT.